These T cell receptor beta chains were read from a single sample in a study of shared clonotypes between healthy human individuals. The assay was immunoSEQ multiplex PCR, and TCRdb's table has in-frame clones only and misses some. The sample lists hundreds of thousands of clones, approximately 79% occurring once. Material for sequencing was memory CD4+ T cells sorted from blood. All receptors derive from a woman aged 25 to 39 in good health. The CDR3 runs from the conserved cysteine through the conserved F or W. Fields, in order: D gene, V gene, J gene, clone size, CDR3 protein, CDR3 DNA. A D gene is named only where the DNA matches it firmly. Only part of the rows carry a size: once, few, many, or a class if the clone is expanded.

TRBD2	TRBV27	TRBJ2-7	NA	CASSRYSSGTYEQYF	TGTGCCAGCAGTAGGTATTCTAGCGGGACCTACGAGCAGTACTTC
NA	TRBV6-1	TRBJ1-4	once	CASSEAGINEKLFF	TGTGCCAGCAGTGAAGCGGGGATTAATGAAAAACTGTTTTTT
NA	TRBV19	TRBJ2-1	NA	CASGTIYNEQFF	TGTGCCAGTGGGACAATTTACAATGAGCAGTTCTTC
NA	TRBV19	TRBJ2-7	NA	CASRARYSYEQYF	TGTGCCAGTAGGGCTAGGTACTCCTACGAGCAGTACTTC
NA	TRBV6-6	TRBJ1-1	NA	CASSSHGGMNTEAFF	TGTGCCAGCAGTAGCCACGGGGGCATGAACACTGAAGCTTTCTTT
NA	TRBV20-1	TRBJ1-2	once	CSAATNYGYTF	TGCAGTGCTGCGACTAACTATGGCTACACCTTC
NA	TRBV28	TRBJ2-5	NA	CASNLRGGAAVYQETQYF	TGTGCCAGCAACCTGAGAGGCGGGGCGGCGGTGTACCAAGAGACCCAGTACTTC
TRBD1	TRBV27	TRBJ2-2	NA	CASRDRQKNTGELFF	TGTGCCAGCAGGGACAGGCAGAAGAACACCGGGGAGCTGTTTTTT
NA	TRBV29-1	TRBJ1-1	NA	CSVERRENTEAFF	TGCAGCGTTGAAAGACGGGAGAACACTGAAGCTTTCTTT
NA	TRBV27	TRBJ1-2	NA	CASSRDGTQSGYTF	TGTGCCAGCAGTCGGGACGGAACCCAGAGTGGCTACACCTTC
NA	TRBV27	TRBJ2-1	NA	CASSLLLGGAIINEQFF	TGTGCCAGCAGTTTATTACTCGGAGGGGCTATCATCAATGAGCAGTTCTTC
NA	TRBV30	TRBJ2-5	NA	CAWSVRANQETQYF	TGTGCCTGGAGTGTACGGGCGAATCAAGAGACCCAGTACTTC
TRBD2	TRBV14	TRBJ2-1	NA	CASSAGLAFEQFF	TGTGCCAGCAGCGCGGGACTAGCCTTTGAGCAGTTCTTC
NA	TRBV2	TRBJ2-7	NA	CASSDGTPGEQYF	TGTGCCAGCAGCGACGGGACACCTGGCGAGCAGTACTTC
NA	TRBV14	TRBJ2-7	NA	CASSRVGYEQYF	TGTGCCAGCAGTCGAGTCGGATACGAGCAGTACTTC
NA	TRBV5-1	TRBJ2-7	NA	CASSLVSGGRIYEQYF	TGCGCCAGCAGCTTGGTTTCCGGGGGCAGAATCTACGAGCAGTACTTC
TRBD2	TRBV13	TRBJ2-3	NA	CASSFLIGLAGGSTDTQYF	TGTGCCAGCAGCTTCTTGATTGGCCTAGCGGGAGGTTCAACAGATACGCAGTATTTT
TRBD1	TRBV7-9	TRBJ1-2	NA	CASGDRDGGYTF	TGTGCCAGCGGGGACAGGGACGGCGGCTACACCTTC
NA	TRBV29-1	TRBJ2-1	NA	CSVGTSLQSSYNEQFF	TGCAGCGTTGGAACTAGCCTACAGAGCTCCTACAATGAGCAGTTCTTC